These T cell receptor beta chains were read from a single sample in a study of vaccination effects on CD4 cells after COVID-19. Only in-frame clones appear in the TCRdb table, and some are missing; sequencing was by immunoSEQ multiplex PCR. The sample holds tens of thousands of clones, 65% to 80% seen once. For these TCRs, the target antigens are not known. Source: CD4+ T cells from PBMCs cultured with HCoV-NL63 spike peptides, taken before COVID-19 vaccination. The origin of the receptors is a human donor who received a COVID-19 vaccine. Both conserved end residues are part of each CDR3. A D gene is named only where the DNA matches it firmly. Expanded clones are given a class, and other clones once, few, many or no size at all.

j_call clone_size d_call v_call cdr3_aa cdr3_nt
TRBJ2-5 NA TRBD2 TRBV7-6 CASSVSGRKETQYF TGTGCCAGCAGCGTAAGCGGGAGGAAAGAGACCCAGTACTTC
TRBJ1-1 few TRBD1 TRBV19 CASSMIQGSTEAFF TGTGCCAGTAGTATGATACAGGGGTCCACTGAAGCTTTCTTT
TRBJ1-6 NA TRBD1 TRBV10-3 CATRQGNYNSPLHF TGTGCCACCCGACAGGGTAACTATAATTCACCCCTCCACTTT
TRBJ2-5 NA NA TRBV11-2 CASSLGGTTQETQYF TGTGCCAGCAGCTTAGGTGGAACGACCCAAGAGACCCAGTACTTC
TRBJ1-1 once NA TRBV24-1 CATSPGRGRDTEAFF TGTGCCACCAGTCCCGGGCGGGGGCGGGACACTGAAGCTTTCTTT
TRBJ1-1 once NA TRBV10-2 CASSGRLGGEAFF TGCGCCAGCAGCGGGAGGTTGGGGGGGGAAGCTTTCTTT
TRBJ1-2 NA NA TRBV5-8 CASSLNINYGYTF TGTGCCAGCAGCTTAAACATTAACTATGGCTACACCTTC
TRBJ2-7 few TRBD2 TRBV6-1 CASSELADSSYEQYF TGTGCCAGCAGTGAACTAGCGGATAGCTCCTACGAGCAGTACTTC
TRBJ1-4 few NA TRBV2 CASSQDKGGSEKLFF TGTGCCAGCAGTCAGGACAAGGGGGGCTCTGAAAAACTGTTTTTT
TRBJ1-6 NA TRBD1 TRBV6-5 CASTSGQGDSPLHF TGTGCCAGCACCTCGGGGCAGGGGGATTCACCCCTCCACTTT
TRBJ2-2 NA NA TRBV6-5 CASLWTQAGELFF TGTGCCAGTTTGTGGACGCAGGCCGGGGAGCTGTTTTTT
TRBJ2-3 NA NA TRBV6-6 CASSYSLDTQYF TGTGCCAGCAGTTACTCGCTAGATACGCAGTATTTT
TRBJ1-2 few NA TRBV10-1 CASSELQAFLYGYTF TGCGCCAGCAGTGAACTCCAGGCATTCCTCTATGGCTACACCTTC
TRBJ2-7 once TRBD1 TRBV6-5 CASSYDRDYEQYF TGTGCCAGCAGTTACGACAGGGACTACGAGCAGTACTTC
TRBJ1-6 NA TRBD1 TRBV5-6 CASSLKRTGVNSPLHF TGTGCCAGCAGCTTGAAGCGGACAGGGGTGAATTCACCCCTCCACTTT
TRBJ1-1 medium-sized TRBD1 TRBV5-1 CASSGPGTVTEAFF TGCGCCAGCAGCGGTCCCGGGACAGTCACTGAAGCTTTCTTT
TRBJ1-6 few TRBD1 TRBV12-5 CASGLDRGSPLHF TGTGCTAGTGGTTTGGACAGGGGATCACCCCTCCACTTT
TRBJ1-2 NA NA TRBV10-3 CAISDPQDYGYTF TGTGCCATCAGTGACCCCCAGGATTATGGCTACACCTTC
TRBJ1-2 NA TRBD1 TRBV7-9 CASSSALGQGLGYTF TGTGCCAGCAGCTCCGCCCTCGGACAGGGGCTCGGCTACACCTTC
TRBJ2-3 NA TRBD2 TRBV5-1 CASSSGLAGYTDTQYF TGCGCCAGCAGCTCGGGACTAGCGGGATACACAGATACGCAGTATTTT
TRBJ2-7 NA NA TRBV5-5 CASSLTARGEQYF TGTGCCAGCAGCTTGACGGCAAGGGGCGAGCAGTACTTC
TRBJ2-1 NA NA TRBV7-6 CASSSGPEQFF TGTGCCAGCAGCTCGGGGCCAGAGCAGTTCTTC
TRBJ1-1 NA NA TRBV20-1 CSAEPSAEAFF TGCAGTGCTGAACCATCCGCTGAAGCTTTCTTT
TRBJ1-6 NA TRBD1 TRBV2 CASSETGDYNSPLHF TGTGCCAGCAGTGAAACAGGGGATTATAATTCACCCCTCCACTTT
TRBJ1-2 NA TRBD1 TRBV19 CASNDIGQAYGYTF TGTGCCAGTAATGATATTGGACAGGCCTATGGCTACACCTTC
TRBJ2-7 few NA TRBV6-1 CASSEGWDLAYEQYF TGTGCCAGCAGTGAAGGGTGGGACTTGGCCTACGAGCAGTACTTC
TRBJ1-1 once TRBD1 TRBV3-1/TRBV3-2 CASSLDRYGSTEAFF TGTGCCAGCAGCCTGGACAGGTACGGGAGCACTGAAGCTTTCTTT
TRBJ2-1 NA TRBD2 TRBV5-1 CASSWGGEYNEQFF TGCGCCAGCAGTTGGGGGGGGGAATACAATGAGCAGTTCTTC